The 24 T cell receptor beta chains presented below share a single source sample, sequenced in a study of blood T cell repertoires in COVID-19. Data came from immunoSEQ multiplex PCR; TCRdb stores just in-frame clones and leaves some out. The data contain under 100,000 clones, roughly 90% of them seen just once; the ten biggest clones take up about 3.4%. Sequenced material: peripheral blood. The receptor set was obtained from an older woman with acute or convalescent COVID-19.

The rearrangement uses TRBV5-6 and TRBJ2-7, with a possible D match to TRBD1 (6 bases). CDR3 length: 14 residues. The V and J ends lost 4 bases and 3 bases respectively, with 14 bases between them. Germline assignment: CDR1 SGHDT and CDR2 YYEEEE. The DNA of the CDR3 is TGTGCCAGCAGCCCGGGACATACCCTCTACGAGCAGTACTTC. Translation gives CASSPGHTLYEQYF.

V usage is TRBV6-5 and J usage is TRBJ2-1, with 9 bases identical to TRBD2. The CDR3 totals 15 residues. Per germline, CDR1 MNHEY and CDR2 SVGAGI. Germline trimming cut 6 bases from V and 3 bases from J; bases unmatched to any gene: 6. The CDR3 spells CASSPGTSRYNEQFF. CDR3 DNA sequence: TGTGCCAGCAGCCCCGGGACTAGCCGCTACAATGAGCAGTTCTTC.

V is TRBV3-1 (or the pseudogene TRBV3-2) and J is TRBJ1-3; D unclear. The CDR3 length is 15 residues. The ends were cut back, 2 bases at V and 2 bases at J, with 10 bases in the middle. Germline-derived CDR1 and CDR2 are LGHDT and YNNKEL (reference sequence). CDR3 in DNA: TGTGCCAGCAGCCAATTGTACGGGGCTGGAAACACCATATATTTT. It specifies CASSQLYGAGNTIYF.

The V call is TRBV19, the J call TRBJ1-2, with D perhaps matching TRBD1 (5 bases). The germline CDR1 and CDR2 sequences are LNHDA and SQIVND (reference sequence). Deletions cut 6 bases from V and 9 bases from J, with 23 bases between. This CDR3 region has 15 residues. CDR3 residues: CASRLAGQGVSSYTF. CDR3 coding DNA: TGTGCCAGTAGATTGGCAGGACAAGGAGTTTCGAGCTACACCTTC.

The chain carries TRBV5-8 and TRBJ1-1; TRBD1 matches 10 bases. The CDR3 runs to 14 residues. Losses at the gene ends were 0 bases for V and 11 bases for J; bases not matched to a gene: 7. Germline CDR1 SGHTS, CDR2 YDEGEE. For the CDR3, the DNA is TGTGCCAGCAGCTTGGCGGGACAGGGGTTTGCCGCTTTCTTT. Amino acid sequence: CASSLAGQGFAAFF.

This clone was recorded only once. The rearrangement joins TRBV28 to TRBJ1-1; D ambiguous. The CDR3 has 16 amino acids. V gave up 5 bases and J gave up 3 bases, with 19 bases separating them. Germline assignment: CDR1 MDHEN and CDR2 SYDVKM. The CDR3 DNA reads TGTGCCAGCAGTACCCCCCCCGGGTCATGGGACACTGAAGCTTTCTTT. The encoded protein is CASSTPPGSWDTEAFF.

The gene calls are TRBV29-1 and TRBJ1-1; D perhaps matches TRBD1 (6 bases). CDR1 and CDR2 (germline): SQVTM, ANQGSEA. This CDR3 is built from 14 residues. Trimming pared 5 bases from V and 3 bases from J, leaving 16 bases between. CDR3 residues: CSVPSRDTYTEAFF. CDR3 nucleotide sequence: TGCAGCGTTCCCTCCCGGGACACTTACACTGAAGCTTTCTTT.

V is TRBV19 and J is TRBJ1-2; D is unclear. CDR1 and CDR2 from the germline V gene are LNHDA and SQIVND (reference sequence). The germline V and J ends were trimmed by 5 bases and 5 bases, with 15 bases remaining between them. This CDR3 is 14 amino acids long. The chain's CDR3 is CASSVSSQSYGYTF. For the CDR3, the DNA is TGTGCCAGTAGTGTATCATCACAGTCATATGGCTACACCTTC.

The V gene is TRBV6-2 or TRBV6-3, the J gene TRBJ1-5, with D maybe TRBD1 (6 bases). The CDR3 length is 14 residues. Germline V gene data show CDR1 as MNHEY and CDR2 as SVGEGT. V dropped 6 bases and J dropped 6 bases, with 15 bases sitting between them. In DNA form, the CDR3 reads TGTGCCAGCAGCCCCGAGCTAGGGGGTCAGCCCCAGCATTTT. It specifies CASSPELGGQPQHF.

The rearrangement joins TRBV27 to TRBJ1-2; D might be TRBD1 (6 bases). V lost 2 bases and J 4 bases, leaving 17 bases between the germline ends. The CDR3 length is 16 residues. Germline V gene data show CDR1 as MNHEY and CDR2 as SMNVEV (reference sequence). The CDR3 here is CASSLGGGGNSYGYTF. CDR3 sequence (DNA): TGTGCCAGCAGTTTAGGAGGGGGGGGGAATTCCTATGGCTACACCTTC.

This chain connects TRBV28 to TRBJ1-5, with 7 positions matching TRBD1. Germline lookup yields CDR1 MDHEN and CDR2 SYDVKM. This CDR3 comprises 13 residues. V was pared by 10 bases and J by 4 bases, with 7 bases of the junction left unmatched. The CDR3, as DNA: TGTGCCACCCGGACAGGCGGTAATCAGCCCCAGCATTTT. Residues: CATRTGGNQPQHF.

In this sample, this clone turned up once. V usage is TRBV5-1 and J usage is TRBJ1-2, with 12 bases that match TRBD1. The CDR3 covers 18 residues. V shed 1 base and J 0 bases; nucleotides not matched to a gene: 7. The germline V gene encodes CDR1 SGHRS and CDR2 YFSETQ. The CDR3 protein is CASSLRLGQGAPNYGYTF. The CDR3 DNA is TGCGCCAGCAGCTTGAGGTTGGGACAGGGGGCGCCTAACTATGGCTACACCTTC. The full variable domain, rest sourced from reference TRBV5-1 and TRBJ1-2, is KAGVTQTPRYLIKTRGQQVTLSCSPISGHRSVSWYQQTPGQGLQFLFEYFSETQRNKGNFPGRFSGRQFSNSRSEMNVSTLELGDSALYLCASSLRLGQGAPNYGYTFGSGTRLTVV.

J is TRBJ2-5 and V is TRBV11-2, with 7 bases lining up with TRBD2. Germline assignment: CDR1 SGHAT and CDR2 FQNNGV. J was trimmed by 4 bases and V by 1 base; bases with no gene match: 6. CDR3 length: 15 amino acids. The CDR3 here is CASSLVGGGIETQYF. As DNA, the CDR3 is TGTGCCAGCAGCTTAGTCGGCGGGGGTATAGAGACCCAGTACTTC.

The V call is TRBV11-2, the J call TRBJ2-7, with D possibly matching TRBD1 (6 bases). Trimming removed 8 bases at V and 3 bases at J, with 17 bases between. Germline V CDR1 and CDR2: SGHAT, FQNNGV. This CDR3 is built from 14 residues. The CDR3 sequence is CASQRTDPNYEQYF. CDR3 nucleotides: TGTGCCAGCCAACGGACAGACCCAAACTACGAGCAGTACTTC. The whole variable domain, filled in from reference TRBV11-2 and TRBJ2-7, reads EAGVAQSPRYKIIEKRQSVAFWCNPISGHATLYWYQQILGQGPKLLIQFQNNGVVDDSQLPKDRFSAERLKGVDSTLKIQPAKLEDSAVYLCASQRTDPNYEQYFGPGTRLTVT.

As DNA, the CDR3 is TGCAGCGTTGAAGGGCAGGGTCGAAACACCATATATTTT. Protein sequence: CSVEGQGRNTIYF. The rearrangement links TRBV29-1 to TRBJ1-3; TRBD1 might be the D (5 bases). The CDR3 is 13 amino acids. Deletions cut 1 base from V and 5 bases from J, with 9 bases between. Germline loops: CDR1 SQVTM, CDR2 ANQGSEA.

The chain links TRBV5-8 to TRBJ2-3, with D unclear. With 1 base removed from V and 4 bases from J, the gap between germline ends came to 7 bases. The CDR3 totals 13 residues. Germline V gene lookup returns CDR1 SGHTS and CDR2 YDEGEE. The CDR3 region has the DNA TGTGCCAGCAGCTTGTCGTCCGCAGATACGCAGTATTTT. It translates to CASSLSSADTQYF.

The chain couples TRBV27 to TRBJ2-5; D might be TRBD2 (5 bases). CDR1 is MNHEY and CDR2 is SMNVEV in the germline V gene (reference sequence). Trimming shortened V by 3 bases and J by 7 bases, and 12 bases separated the two germline ends. The CDR3 extends over 13 amino acids. In DNA, the CDR3 is TGTGCCAGCAGTTTCACGGAAGGAGGGACCCAGTACTTC. Amino acids: CASSFTEGGTQYF.

The chain joins TRBV2 to TRBJ1-5; 8 nucleotides line up with TRBD1. Germline V lookup: CDR1 SNHLY, CDR2 FYNNEI. The junction had 3 bases not matched to a gene; V was cut back by 6 bases and J by 2 bases. This CDR3 is built from 14 residues. In DNA form, the CDR3 reads TGTGCCAGCAGACAGGGGGATGGCAATCAGCCCCAGCATTTT. Its protein product is CASRQGDGNQPQHF.

V gene TRBV7-8 combines with J gene TRBJ2-1; D possibly corresponds to TRBD1 (5 bases). Germline V gives CDR1 SGHVS, CDR2 FQNEAQ. This CDR3 has 17 residues. V dropped 5 bases and J dropped 1 base, with 18 bases sitting between them. CDR3 amino acids: CASSPPPTEKSYNEQFF. For the CDR3, the DNA is TGTGCCAGCAGCCCCCCGCCGACAGAGAAATCCTACAATGAGCAGTTCTTC.

The chain is built from TRBV19 and TRBJ2-1; 10 bases map to TRBD1. The trim removed 5 bases at V and 8 bases at J, leaving 9 bases unmatched. The CDR3 totals 15 residues. Per the germline V gene, CDR1 is LNHDA and CDR2 is SQIVND (reference sequence). In DNA, the CDR3 is TGTGCCAGTAGTGCCCGGACAGGGGGTGGCGATGAGCAGTTCTTC. Translation gives CASSARTGGGDEQFF.

V and J are TRBV2 and TRBJ2-1, with TRBD2 matching over 8 bases. The CDR3 length is 13 residues. From germline, CDR1 is SNHLY and CDR2 FYNNEI. V was pared by 7 bases and J by 6 bases, with 5 bases of the junction left unmatched. CDR3 in amino acids: CASKREPINEQFF. CDR3 bases: TGTGCCAGCAAGCGGGAGCCCATCAATGAGCAGTTCTTC. Full variable domain (missing parts from reference TRBV2 and TRBJ2-1): EPEVTQTPSHQVTQMGQEVILRCVPISNHLYFYWYRQILGQKVEFLVSFYNNEISEKSEIFDDQFSVERPDGSNFTLKIRSTKLEDSAMYFCASKREPINEQFFGPGTRLTVL.

The chain is built from TRBV3-1 (or the pseudogene TRBV3-2) and TRBJ1-2; D is ambiguous. Trimming cost V 4 bases and J 6 bases, with 12 bases left between them. The CDR3 has 13 amino acids. The germline V gene encodes CDR1 LGHDT and CDR2 YNNKEL (reference sequence). The CDR3 sequence is CASSLNGGNGYTF. In DNA, the CDR3 is TGTGCCAGCAGCCTCAATGGAGGGAATGGCTACACCTTC.

This chain joins TRBV28 and TRBJ1-2, with 7 bases identical to TRBD1. The germline gives CDR1 MDHEN, CDR2 SYDVKM. The CDR3 has 15 amino acids. The J segment lost 7 bases and the V segment lost 8 bases, leaving 16 bases of the junction unmatched. The CDR3: CASVMGGGGDIGYTF. The CDR3 nucleotides are TGTGCCAGCGTCATGGGCGGAGGGGGCGATATTGGCTACACCTTC.

The chain joins TRBV2 to TRBJ2-1, with 10 bases aligning to TRBD2. Germline trimming cut 3 bases from V and 3 bases from J; bases unmatched to any gene: 5. The CDR3 runs 16 residues. Germline V CDR1 and CDR2: SNHLY, FYNNEI. The CDR3 loop reads CASSDLSSGGYNEQFF. The CDR3 DNA is TGTGCCAGCAGTGATCTTTCTAGCGGGGGCTACAATGAGCAGTTCTTC.